This T cell receptor (beta chain) was recovered during a study of blood T cell repertoires in COVID-19. Whole-study context: Researchers got acute and convalescent COVID-19 samples from the United States, Italy and Spain. PBMCs, B-cell-depleted T cells, or T cells were the source of the cDNA or gDNA that made up the material.

Original processing methods: Amplification from reference gene primers served as the basis for estimated nucleated cell counts. Repertoires were generated with immunoSEQ multiplex PCR, while TCRdb's copy carries only in-frame clones and drops some. V, J and clone size reflect that table, while D and trimming were determined from the DNA. The data show roughly 200,000 clones, about 88% seen once. The CDR3 length is 14 residues. Trimming took off 6 bases at V and 3 bases at J, with 12 bases between the two ends. CDR1 SGHAT and CDR2 FQNNGV come from the germline V gene. Sample: peripheral blood. This TCR was recovered from a young man with active or convalescent COVID-19. J is TRBJ2-1 and V is TRBV11-2, with D unresolved. The CDR3 nucleotides read TGTGCCAGCAGTATAGTTTTTGGCTACAATGAGCAGTTCTTC. Its translation: CASSIVFGYNEQFF.